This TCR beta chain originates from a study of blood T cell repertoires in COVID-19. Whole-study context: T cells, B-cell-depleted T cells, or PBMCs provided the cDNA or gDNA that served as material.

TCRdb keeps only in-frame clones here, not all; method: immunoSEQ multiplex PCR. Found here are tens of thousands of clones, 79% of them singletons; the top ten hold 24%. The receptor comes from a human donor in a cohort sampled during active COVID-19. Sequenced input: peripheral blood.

The CDR3 DNA follows: TGTGCCAGCAGCATCAACACTGAAGCTTTCTTT. This encodes CASSINTEAFF. The chain is built from TRBV28 and TRBJ1-1; D not resolved. Germline V gene lookup returns CDR1 MDHEN and CDR2 SYDVKM. The V gene lost 6 bases and the J gene lost 2 bases, with 4 bases spanning the gap. This CDR3 has 11 amino acids.